What follows is one TCR beta chain and its context. Its matching antigen is unknown. The PCR was carried out with 60 Vbeta primers and 13 Jbeta primers. TCRdb's table, derived via immunoSEQ multiplex PCR, lists solely in-frame clones and lacks some. Among 150,000 to 200,000 clones, 75% to 80% were seen once, and the ten largest hold 3% to 3.5%. The CDR3 extends over 15 amino acids. CDR1 MGHRA and CDR2 YSYEKL come from the germline V gene. The junction had 4 bases not matched to a gene; V was cut back by 6 bases and J by 0 bases. The source of the sample is a study of cytomegalovirus exposure and HLA in healthy donors. General study points: Most TCR sequences were rare, but some public TCRs occurred in many donors. Most CMV-associated TCR beta chains were later found to appear HLA-restricted. According to the study, about 180 TCR beta chains were cytomegalovirus-associated. In a later analysis, specific HLA alleles were associated with over 15,000 TCR beta sequences at a 0.05 false discovery rate.

This sequence originates from a middle-aged woman in good health and CMV-seronegative. Sequenced: PBMCs. J is TRBJ1-5 and V is TRBV4-1; 8 bases are shared with TRBD1. CDR3 nucleotides: TGCGCCAGCAGGGGACAGGAAGATAGCAATCAGCCCCAGCATTTT. Its protein is CASRGQEDSNQPQHF.